This passage covers 31 T cell receptor beta chains from one sample sequenced in a study of early T cells in non-severe SARS-CoV-2 infection. TCRdb ran MiXCR on the 5' RACE reads and lists one entry per CDR3 protein. The sample includes roughly 110,000 distinct CDR3 sequences, 8.5% to 14% seen only once; the top ten take about 7.6%. Sequenced material: whole blood. The receptors come from an adult who was a healthcare worker with PCR-confirmed SARS-CoV-2 infection or an uninfected control (not recorded which).

This clonotype was observed many times. The genes are TRBV28 and TRBJ2-1; the match to TRBD1 covers 8 bases. The CDR3 loop spans 17 amino acids. In germline, CDR1 is MDHEN, CDR2 SYDVKM. The J segment lost 7 bases and the V segment lost 3 bases, leaving 14 bases of the junction unmatched. The CDR3 nucleotides read TGTGCCAGCAGTTTTAGTTTTAGGACAGGGCTAGTGAATGAGCAGTTCTTC. As protein: CASSFSFRTGLVNEQFF. Combining the CDR3 with reference TRBV28 and TRBJ2-1 gives the whole variable domain DVKVTQSSRYLVKRTGEKVFLECVQDMDHENMFWYRQDPGLGLRLIYFSYDVKMKEKGDIPEGYSVSREKKERFSLILESASTNQTSMYLCASSFSFRTGLVNEQFFGPGTRLTVL.

This rearrangement joins TRBV28 to TRBJ2-2; tentatively, D is TRBD2 (5 bases). The CDR3 consists of 16 residues. The germline V gene encodes CDR1 MDHEN and CDR2 SYDVKM. V gave up 11 bases and J gave up 3 bases, with 22 bases separating them. This CDR3 is CAANDYGIIDTGELFF. In DNA, the CDR3 is TGTGCCGCCAACGACTATGGGATTATTGACACCGGGGAGCTGTTTTTT. The variable domain in full, completed from reference TRBV28 and TRBJ2-2, reads DVKVTQSSRYLVKRTGEKVFLECVQDMDHENMFWYRQDPGLGLRLIYFSYDVKMKEKGDIPEGYSVSREKKERFSLILESASTNQTSMYLCAANDYGIIDTGELFFGEGSRLTVL.

This clonotype was seen ten or more times. The chain combines TRBV7-9 with TRBJ2-7; possibly TRBD1 for D (6 bases). V lost 5 bases and J 4 bases, leaving 15 bases between the germline ends. The CDR3 consists of 14 residues. Germline V lookup: CDR1 SEHNR, CDR2 FQNEAQ (reference sequence). CDR3 in amino acids: CASSPTRGRYEQYF. DNA for the CDR3: TGTGCCAGCAGCCCAACCAGGGGACGGTACGAGCAGTACTTC.

This clonotype was counted between two and nine times. The V gene is TRBV7-9, the J gene TRBJ2-1, with D unclear. The CDR3 sequence is 11 residues long. Germline values: CDR1 SEHNR, CDR2 FQNEAQ (reference sequence). V was shortened by 8 bases and J by 7 bases, with 9 bases between the two germline ends. CDR3 nucleotides: TGTGCCAGCGGGCGTTTGAATGAGCAGTTCTTC. It specifies CASGRLNEQFF.

V is TRBV6-5 and J is TRBJ2-4, with 11 bases that match TRBD1. Losses at the gene ends were 5 bases for V and 3 bases for J; bases not matched to a gene: 6. Germline loops: CDR1 MNHEY, CDR2 SVGAGI. The length of the CDR3 is 16 residues. The CDR3 DNA reads as TGTGCCAGCAGTCAACGGACAGGGGGCATCAAAAACATTCAGTACTTC. Its translation: CASSQRTGGIKNIQYF.

This clonotype appeared a few times. The chain joins TRBV20-1 to TRBJ2-7; D might be TRBD2 (6 bases). Germline V gene sequence: CDR1 DFQATT, CDR2 SNEGSKA (reference sequence). The CDR3 totals 15 residues. With 6 bases removed from V and 0 bases from J, the gap between germline ends came to 18 bases. CDR3 sequence reads: CSAEKTGTGSYEQYF. CDR3 bases: TGCAGTGCCGAAAAGACCGGGACTGGCTCCTACGAGCAGTACTTC.

The table lists this clonotype with a few counts. This chain uses TRBV28 with TRBJ1-2; no clear D. There are 12 residues in the CDR3. Germline V CDR1 and CDR2: MDHEN, SYDVKM. V lost 3 bases, J lost 6 bases, and 8 bases lay in between. CDR3 region: CASSLQVNGYTF. For the CDR3, the DNA is TGTGCCAGCAGTTTGCAAGTCAATGGCTACACCTTC.

V and J are TRBV7-8 and TRBJ1-6; 7 nucleotides align to TRBD1. With V trimmed by 5 bases and J by 11 bases, 12 bases remained unmatched. CDR3 length: 15 residues. Looked up from germline, CDR1 is SGHVS and CDR2 is FQNEAQ. The CDR3 protein is CASSPRDRRSPPLHF. CDR3 nucleotide sequence: TGTGCCAGCAGCCCCCGGGACAGAAGATCCCCACCCCTCCACTTT. The variable domain in full, completed from reference TRBV7-8 and TRBJ1-6, reads GAGVSQSPRYKVAKRGQDVALRCDPISGHVSLFWYQQALGQGPEFLTYFQNEAQLDKSGLPSDRFFAERPEGSVSTLKIQRTQQEDSAVYLCASSPRDRRSPPLHFGNGTRLTVT.

This clonotype was recorded at least ten times. The chain links TRBV24-1 to TRBJ2-1, with D perhaps TRBD2 (6 bases). The CDR3 has 13 residues. V dropped 0 bases and J dropped 10 bases, with 9 bases sitting between them. Germline CDR1 and CDR2: KGHDR and SFDVKD. The CDR3 DNA reads as TGTGCCACCAGTGATTTGCGGGGGACCGAGCAGTTCTTC. This gives the protein CATSDLRGTEQFF.

In the case of this clonotype: A clone one base away is much larger, so this may be a read error. The chain has TRBV19 and TRBJ2-1, with a tentative D call TRBD2 (6 bases). Germline V lookup: CDR1 LNHDA, CDR2 SQIVND (reference sequence). This CDR3 spans 15 amino acids. The CDR3 loop reads CASSIPLAGYNVQFF. DNA for the CDR3: TGTGCCAGTAGTATCCCCTTGGCGGGATACAATGTGCAGTTCTTC.

Ten or more counts support this clonotype. The V and J genes are TRBV12-3 or TRBV12-4 and TRBJ2-1; no clear D gene. Trimming removed 6 bases from V and 3 bases from J, with 15 bases in between. The CDR3 extends over 15 amino acids. CDR3 sequence: CASSDPSRDYNEQFF. In DNA form, the CDR3 reads TGTGCCAGCAGCGACCCCTCAAGGGACTACAATGAGCAGTTCTTC.

This clonotype turned up a few times. The V gene is TRBV20-1, the J gene TRBJ1-4; D call uncertain. This CDR3 spans 16 amino acids. The ends were cut back, 0 bases at V and 0 bases at J, with 11 bases in the middle. From germline, CDR1 is DFQATT and CDR2 SNEGSKA (reference sequence). The CDR3 loop is CSARDRRFATNEKLFF. The CDR3 DNA reads as TGCAGTGCTAGAGATCGAAGGTTTGCAACTAATGAAAAACTGTTTTTT.

This clonotype has only a few counts. The chain uses TRBV28 and TRBJ1-2; no clear D. This CDR3 region has 13 residues. Germline V CDR1 and CDR2: MDHEN, SYDVKM. The V gene lost 6 bases and the J gene lost 4 bases, with 12 bases spanning the gap. CDR3 coding DNA: TGTGCCAGCAGCGAGGACGGATCCTATGGCTACACCTTC. Translating it yields CASSEDGSYGYTF.

This clonotype occurred many times. The chain has TRBV10-3 and TRBJ2-1; 12 bases match TRBD2. This CDR3 is built from 16 residues. V trimming: 2 bases; J trimming: 7 bases; junction bases outside the gene matches: 6. Germline V gives CDR1 ENHRY, CDR2 SYGVKD. CDR3 DNA: TGTGCCATCAGTGAGGGCGGACTAGCGGGGACGAATGAGCAGTTCTTC. Protein sequence: CAISEGGLAGTNEQFF.

There are a few counts of this clonotype. The V gene is TRBV7-9, the J gene TRBJ2-1; D gene uncertain. CDR1 is SEHNR and CDR2 is FQNEAQ in the germline V gene (reference sequence). The V end was cut by 0 bases, the J end by 10 bases, with 7 bases between. This CDR3 is built from 12 residues. CDR3 sequence reads: CASSLAAQEQFF. The DNA for the CDR3 is TGTGCCAGCAGCTTAGCGGCGCAGGAGCAGTTCTTC.

J is TRBJ1-5 and V is TRBV12-3 or TRBV12-4; D may be TRBD1 (6 bases). The CDR3 has 16 amino acids. V lost 2 bases and J lost 0, with 11 bases in between. The CDR3 region is CASSLRGGGSNQPQHF. CDR3 nucleotide sequence: TGTGCCAGCAGTTTACGGGGAGGGGGTAGCAATCAGCCCCAGCATTTT.

The table lists this clonotype with a few counts. The rearrangement joins TRBV20-1 to TRBJ2-1; 8 bases align to TRBD2. In germline, CDR1 is DFQATT, CDR2 SNEGSKA (reference sequence). V shed 0 bases, J shed 6 bases, and the junction held 7 bases outside the gene matches. This CDR3 contains 15 residues. CDR3 nucleotide sequence: TGCAGTGCTAGAGATAGAGCGGGAGCGGGCAATGAGCAGTTCTTC. This gives the protein CSARDRAGAGNEQFF.

This clonotype was counted ten times or more. The genes are TRBV15 and TRBJ2-7; 8 bases are shared with TRBD1. From germline, CDR1 is LNHNV and CDR2 YYDKDF (reference sequence). Trimming at V came to 0 bases and at J to 5 bases, leaving 21 bases not matched to a gene. The CDR3 sequence is 20 residues long. In nucleotides, the CDR3 is TGTGCCACCAGCAGAGATTATTCGGGACAGGCAATTTTTTCAAGTGACGAGCAGTACTTC. Protein sequence: CATSRDYSGQAIFSSDEQYF. The full variable domain, its missing parts supplied by reference TRBV15 and TRBJ2-7, is DAMVIQNPRYQVTQFGKPVTLSCSQTLNHNVMYWYQQKSSQAPKLLFHYYDKDFNNEADTPDNFQSRRPNTSFCFLDIRSPGLGDTAMYLCATSRDYSGQAIFSSDEQYFGPGTRLTVT.

This clonotype occurred many times. The chain has TRBV12-3 or TRBV12-4 and TRBJ2-7; D uncertain. There are 11 residues in the CDR3. V lost 4 bases to trimming and J lost 2 bases, with 3 bases between them. The CDR3 region has the DNA TGTGCCAGCAGTTCCGCCTACGAGCAGTACTTC. Translation gives CASSSAYEQYF.

This clonotype has a handful of counts. This chain uses TRBV28 with TRBJ2-7, with D unclear. V lost 3 bases, J lost 6 bases, and 18 bases lay in between. The germline V gene encodes CDR1 MDHEN and CDR2 SYDVKM. CDR3 size: 15 residues. For the CDR3, the DNA is TGTGCCAGCAGTTTGGTCAGATCCCGTGGTAGCGAGCAGTACTTC. Its translation: CASSLVRSRGSEQYF.

V gene TRBV18 combines with J gene TRBJ1-4; D remains ambiguous. Trimming took 6 bases from V and 8 from J, leaving 19 bases between them. Looked up from germline, CDR1 is KGHSH and CDR2 is LQKENI. The CDR3 contains 15 residues. This CDR3 is CASSPRGGVEEKLFF. The CDR3 coding sequence is TGTGCCAGCTCGCCTCGGGGAGGAGTGGAGGAAAAACTGTTTTTT.

This clonotype was detected only a few times. The chain couples TRBV7-2 to TRBJ1-4, with D possibly TRBD1 on 6 matching bases. V lost 4 bases and J lost 3, with 12 bases in between. CDR1 SGHTA and CDR2 FQGNSA come from the germline V gene. This CDR3 is built from 15 residues. CDR3 loop: CASSSQGTPNEKLFF. The DNA for the CDR3 is TGTGCCAGCAGCTCTCAGGGGACACCTAATGAAAAACTGTTTTTT.

There are a few counts of this clonotype. The chain joins TRBV28 to TRBJ1-4; D gene ambiguous. From germline, CDR1 is MDHEN and CDR2 SYDVKM. This CDR3 is 12 amino acids long. V was cut by 11 bases and J by 4 bases, with 11 bases left in between. The CDR3 sequence: CAVRANNEKLFF. The CDR3 region has the DNA TGTGCCGTTAGGGCGAATAATGAAAAACTGTTTTTT.

This clonotype has only a few counts. The chain recombines TRBV11-2 with TRBJ2-1; maybe TRBD2 (5 bases). The CDR3 extends over 15 amino acids. Germline CDR1 is SGHAT and CDR2 is FQNNGV. Trimming took 3 bases from V and 9 from J, leaving 18 bases between them. Here the CDR3 DNA reads TGTGCCAGCAGCTTCGGGCTAGCCACGGCGCGTGAGCAGTTCTTC. Its translation is CASSFGLATAREQFF.

This clonotype was seen repeatedly, ten times or more. This chain connects TRBV2 to TRBJ2-2; D call uncertain. V was clipped by 7 bases and J by 3 bases, with 9 bases between them. Germline CDR1 SNHLY, CDR2 FYNNEI. CDR3 length equals 13 residues. DNA for the CDR3: TGTGCCAGCATAAGTCCACACACCGGGGAGCTGTTTTTT. This gives the protein CASISPHTGELFF.

This rearrangement joins TRBV15 to TRBJ2-5; no clear D gene. This CDR3 region has 14 residues. Deletions cut 3 bases from V and 7 bases from J, with 15 bases between. Germline-derived CDR1 and CDR2 are LNHNV and YYDKDF (reference sequence). The CDR3 nucleotides are TGTGCCACCAGCAGGCCCTTAGTGGGCGGGACCCAGTACTTC. Translating gives CATSRPLVGGTQYF.

This clonotype was observed at least ten times. The chain recombines TRBV4-1 with TRBJ1-5; no reliable D call. Trimming stripped 0 bases from V and 7 bases from J, with 10 bases between. The CDR3 extends over 14 amino acids. Germline V lookup: CDR1 MGHRA, CDR2 YSYEKL. In nucleotides, the CDR3 is TGCGCCAGCAGCCAAGATAACAGTATCCAGCCCCAGCATTTT. It translates to CASSQDNSIQPQHF.

Ten or more counts support this clonotype. The CDR3 DNA reads TGTGCCAGCAGCGTAGGACTAGTGGATACGCAGTATTTT. It yields the protein CASSVGLVDTQYF. The chain has TRBV9 and TRBJ2-3; maybe TRBD2 (6 bases). V lost 0 bases to trimming and J lost 6 bases, with 8 bases between them. CDR1 and CDR2 from the germline V gene are SGDLS and YYNGEE. This CDR3 region has 13 residues.

Comment on this clonotype: A read error may explain this, as a much larger clone is one base away. The chain carries TRBV10-3 and TRBJ1-3; no clear D gene. The CDR3 runs to 14 residues. Germline assignment: CDR1 ENHRY and CDR2 SYGVKD. The CDR3 protein is CAISDGIPGTTIYF. The CDR3 region has the DNA TGTGCCATCAGTGACGGGATTCCTGGAACCACCATATATTTT.

This clonotype was picked up a small number of times. The rearrangement links TRBV4-1 to TRBJ1-4; 9 bases are shared with TRBD1. V trimming: 3 bases; J trimming: 3 bases; junction bases outside the gene matches: 5. The CDR3 runs to 16 residues. Germline V lookup: CDR1 MGHRA, CDR2 YSYEKL. This CDR3 reads CASSHETGGSNEKLFF. In nucleotides, the CDR3 is TGCGCCAGCAGCCATGAGACAGGGGGGTCTAATGAAAAACTGTTTTTT.

The rearrangement joins TRBV2 to TRBJ2-7, with D possibly being TRBD1 (5 bases). Germline V gene sequence: CDR1 SNHLY, CDR2 FYNNEI. The CDR3 consists of 13 residues. V was shortened by 8 bases and J by 11 bases, with 22 bases between the two germline ends. The CDR3 sequence: CASQAPLHRFEYF. The CDR3 region has the DNA TGTGCCAGCCAGGCCCCCCTCCACAGGTTCGAGTACTTC.